The 25 T cell receptor beta chains reported below all come from one sample, sequenced in a study of blood T cell repertoires in COVID-19. Assay used: immunoSEQ multiplex PCR; TCRdb lists only in-frame clones, some missing. The profile shows about 270,000 clones, 70% to 90% of them singletons. Sequences were obtained from peripheral blood. The receptors originated from a woman aged 45 to 65 with acute or convalescent COVID-19.

V is TRBV28 and J is TRBJ1-2; D not certain. Trimming took off 8 bases at V and 8 bases at J, with 18 bases between the two ends. Germline V gene lookup returns CDR1 MDHEN and CDR2 SYDVKM. The CDR3 loop spans 13 amino acids. The CDR3 spells CASRRDISSGYTF. CDR3 DNA sequence: TGTGCCAGCCGAAGAGACATATCCTCCGGCTACACCTTC.

The chain combines TRBV6-2 or TRBV6-3 with TRBJ2-5; D call uncertain. The V end lost 5 bases, the J end lost 5 bases, and 12 bases lay between the germline ends. CDR3 length equals 13 residues. Per the germline V gene, CDR1 is MNHEY and CDR2 is SVGEGT. The CDR3 loop reads CASSRQVTETQYF. DNA for the CDR3: TGTGCCAGCAGTCGACAAGTGACGGAGACCCAGTACTTC.

This chain uses TRBV29-1 with TRBJ1-5; 7 nucleotides line up with TRBD1. Per the germline V gene, CDR1 is SQVTM and CDR2 is ANQGSEA. The CDR3 covers 13 residues. V gave up 4 bases and J gave up 5 bases; unmatched junction bases: 5. CDR3 nucleotide sequence: TGCAGCGTTGCGAGGGGGCCTGATCAGCCCCAGCATTTT. It codes for CSVARGPDQPQHF. Supplemented by reference TRBV29-1 and TRBJ1-5, the full variable domain reads SAVISQKPSRDICQRGTSLTIQCQVDSQVTMMFWYRQQPGQSLTLIATANQGSEATYESGFVIDKFPISRPNLTFSTLTVSNMSPEDSSIYLCSVARGPDQPQHFGDGTRLSIL.

This clone has only a few counts. This chain uses TRBV7-9 with TRBJ2-5; 8 bases are shared with TRBD2. CDR3 length equals 16 residues. J lost 5 bases, V lost 1 base, and 9 bases had no gene match. Germline V lookup: CDR1 SEHNR, CDR2 FQNEAQ (reference sequence). The CDR3 DNA sequence: TGTGCCAGCAGCTTAGGAGCGGGAGCGTGGGATGAGACCCAGTACTTC. The encoded protein is CASSLGAGAWDETQYF.

The rearrangement joins TRBV7-8 to TRBJ1-1; 7 nucleotides agree with TRBD1. CDR3 length equals 16 residues. The germline V gene encodes CDR1 SGHVS and CDR2 FQNEAQ. V dropped 0 bases and J dropped 3; count of bases not matched to a gene: 7. The CDR3 reads CASSLASTGRDTEAFF. In DNA, the CDR3 is TGTGCCAGCAGCTTAGCATCGACAGGGCGGGACACTGAAGCTTTCTTT.

The V and J genes are TRBV7-3 and TRBJ2-3; 13 nucleotides match TRBD2. Germline CDR1 and CDR2: SGHTA and FQGTGA. This CDR3 spans 17 amino acids. V trimming: 5 bases; J trimming: 5 bases; junction bases outside the gene matches: 10. CDR3 DNA: TGTGCCAGCAGCCTATCACGGACTAGCGGGAGTTTAGATACGCAGTATTTT. It encodes CASSLSRTSGSLDTQYF.

The chain employs TRBV5-6 and TRBJ1-1; TRBD1 agrees at 8 bases. With V trimmed by 4 bases and J by 4 bases, 12 bases remained unmatched. The CDR3 sequence is 16 residues long. From germline, CDR1 is SGHDT and CDR2 YYEEEE. This chain's CDR3 is CASSADRGFSITEAFF. The CDR3 DNA reads as TGTGCCAGCAGCGCCGACAGGGGATTTAGTATCACTGAAGCTTTCTTT.

This sequence joins TRBV18 and TRBJ1-1, with 7 bases matching TRBD1. This CDR3 has 14 residues. Germline CDR1 is KGHSH and CDR2 is LQKENI. Trimming took 5 bases from V and 2 from J; bases not matched to a gene: 5. Here the CDR3 DNA reads TGTGCCAGCTCAGAGGGACAGTCCAACACTGAAGCTTTCTTT. Its protein product is CASSEGQSNTEAFF. The variable domain in full, completed from reference TRBV18 and TRBJ1-1, reads NAGVMQNPRHLVRRRGQEARLRCSPMKGHSHVYWYRQLPEEGLKFMVYLQKENIIDESGMPKERFSAEFPKEGPSILRIQQVVRGDSAAYFCASSEGQSNTEAFFGQGTRLTVV.

This clone was observed a handful of times. The V and J genes are TRBV2 and TRBJ1-5, with D perhaps matching TRBD1 (6 bases). The V gene's germline CDR1 is SNHLY and CDR2 FYNNEI. The CDR3 extends over 15 amino acids. Between the trimmed V and J ends, which lost 5 bases and 2 bases, there was a span of 13 bases. CDR3 coding DNA: TGTGCCAGCAGTACACAGGGAAATGGCAATCAGCCCCAGCATTTT. Translating it yields CASSTQGNGNQPQHF.

This clone was seen more than once but under ten times. V and J are TRBV18 and TRBJ2-5; 7 bases line up with TRBD1. Germline loops: CDR1 KGHSH, CDR2 LQKENI. CDR3 length: 14 residues. Losses at the gene ends were 3 bases for V and 5 bases for J; bases not matched to a gene: 6. In DNA form, the CDR3 reads TGTGCCAGCTCACCGGGTACAGGGGATGAGACCCAGTACTTC. It codes for CASSPGTGDETQYF.

As regards this clone: Its ends do not fully match the called genes, so a read error is possible. This rearrangement joins TRBV7-9 to TRBJ2-1; 11 positions match TRBD2. This CDR3 is built from 15 residues. The V gene's germline CDR1 is SEHNR and CDR2 FQNEAQ (reference sequence). CDR3 DNA: TGTGCCAGCAGCCTAGCGGGAGGAATCTACAATGAGCAGTTCTTC. Translated, it gives CASSLAGGIYNEQFF.

The chain uses TRBV4-3 and TRBJ2-1; D ambiguous. Trimming removed 2 bases at V and 0 bases at J, with 11 bases between. This CDR3 region has 16 residues. Per the germline V gene, CDR1 is LGHNA and CDR2 is YSLEER. DNA for the CDR3: TGCGCCAGCAGCCAAAAGACTCCTAGCTCCTACAATGAGCAGTTCTTC. Protein sequence: CASSQKTPSSYNEQFF.

This clone was counted only a few times. This chain joins TRBV3-1 (or the pseudogene TRBV3-2) and TRBJ2-7; 12 positions agree with TRBD2. The CDR3 has 14 amino acids. Losses at the gene ends were 8 bases for V and 6 bases for J; bases not matched to a gene: 8. The V gene's germline CDR1 is LGHDT and CDR2 YNNKEL (reference sequence). CDR3 amino acids: CASVDLAGGGEQYF. The CDR3 bases are TGTGCCAGCGTAGATCTAGCGGGAGGGGGCGAGCAGTACTTC.

V and J are TRBV15 and TRBJ2-7; D not certain. The CDR3 loop spans 15 amino acids. Germline lookup yields CDR1 LNHNV and CDR2 YYDKDF (reference sequence). With 0 bases removed from V and 4 bases from J, the gap between germline ends came to 13 bases. This CDR3 reads CATSRDYTSEYEQYF. CDR3 coding DNA: TGTGCCACCAGCAGAGATTATACGAGTGAGTACGAGCAGTACTTC.

This clone is large. The CDR3 loop reads CASSLTIARYNEQFF. The DNA of the CDR3 is TGTGCCAGCAGCTTAACTATCGCCAGATACAATGAGCAGTTCTTC. This chain uses TRBV7-3 with TRBJ2-1; D gene unclear. Per germline, CDR1 SGHTA and CDR2 FQGTGA. The V gene lost 0 bases and the J gene lost 4 bases, with 10 bases spanning the gap. This CDR3 is 15 amino acids long.

This clone was seen a handful of times. This chain joins TRBV10-3 and TRBJ1-2; 12 nucleotides agree with TRBD1. CDR1 and CDR2 (germline): ENHRY, SYGVKD. V gave up 3 bases and J gave up 3 bases; unmatched junction bases: 8. CDR3 length equals 17 residues. The CDR3 reads CAISDGTGGGMDYGYTF. The CDR3 DNA follows: TGTGCCATCAGTGACGGGACAGGGGGCGGAATGGACTATGGCTACACCTTC.

The table lists this clone with a count of one. The V gene is TRBV9, the J gene TRBJ2-1; the D gene is possibly TRBD2 (6 bases). Germline V gene sequence: CDR1 SGDLS, CDR2 YYNGEE. Trimming removed 0 bases from V and 6 bases from J, with 7 bases in between. There are 13 residues in the CDR3. The CDR3 DNA follows: TGTGCCAGCAGCGTAGCTAGCGCCAATGAGCAGTTCTTC. This gives the protein CASSVASANEQFF.

The chain recombines TRBV18 with TRBJ2-7; possibly TRBD1 for D (6 bases). This CDR3 is 13 amino acids long. Trimming removed 3 bases from V and 2 bases from J, with 8 bases in between. Looked up from germline, CDR1 is KGHSH and CDR2 is LQKENI. This chain's CDR3 is CASSPYRAYEQYF. The DNA of the CDR3 is TGTGCCAGCTCACCCTACAGGGCCTACGAGCAGTACTTC.

The gene calls are TRBV28 and TRBJ2-5; 8 bases align to TRBD1. The length of the CDR3 is 16 residues. Trimming at V came to 5 bases and at J to 5 bases, leaving 13 bases not matched to a gene. Germline V CDR1 and CDR2: MDHEN, SYDVKM. The chain's CDR3 is CASSPRTGLNLETQYF. CDR3 coding DNA: TGTGCCAGCAGTCCCCGGACAGGGTTGAATTTGGAGACCCAGTACTTC.

V is TRBV23-1 and J is TRBJ1-6; 8 bases align to TRBD1. TRBV23-1 is filed as an ORF, its function uncertain. CDR3 length: 15 amino acids. After removal of 4 bases from V and 14 bases from J, the junction contained 13 bases not matched to a gene. CDR3 protein: CASSPQGAPSSALHF. CDR3 nucleotides: TGCGCCAGCAGTCCCCAGGGGGCCCCCAGTTCGGCCCTCCACTTT.

This clone was found once. The chain uses TRBV7-9 and TRBJ2-1; 12 positions match TRBD2. Germline assignment: CDR1 SEHNR and CDR2 FQNEAQ (reference sequence). The CDR3 runs to 14 residues. Unmatched junction bases numbered 1, after V lost 3 bases and J lost 7 bases. CDR3 nucleotide sequence: TGTGCCAGCAGCTTCGGACTAGCGGGAAATGAGCAGTTCTTC. Amino acids: CASSFGLAGNEQFF.

Note on this clone: This CDR3 is also generated by other DNA sequences in the sample. This chain joins TRBV18 and TRBJ1-1; D gene uncertain. CDR1 KGHSH and CDR2 LQKENI come from the germline V gene. Between the trimmed V and J ends, which lost 1 base and 1 base, there was a span of 4 bases. This CDR3 contains 13 residues. The CDR3 reads CASSPRQNTEAFF. In nucleotides, the CDR3 is TGTGCCAGCTCACCACGGCAGAACACTGAAGCTTTCTTT.

The CDR3 spells CASSPGVLGNTIYF. In nucleotides, the CDR3 is TGTGCCAGCAGTCCGGGAGTTCTTGGAAACACCATATATTTT. The chain uses TRBV7-2 and TRBJ1-3; the D is unclear. The germline CDR1 and CDR2 sequences are SGHTA and FQGNSA. This CDR3 region has 14 residues. Trimming took 6 bases from V and 3 from J, leaving 12 bases between them.

The rearrangement joins TRBV7-2 to TRBJ2-7, with D perhaps TRBD1 (6 bases). This CDR3 comprises 14 residues. The V gene lost 5 bases and the J gene lost 2 bases, with 13 bases spanning the gap. Per the germline V gene, CDR1 is SGHTA and CDR2 is FQGNSA. Written as DNA, the CDR3 is TGTGCCAGCAGCATCCGAGGACAGACCTACGAGCAGTACTTC. It specifies CASSIRGQTYEQYF.

This rearrangement joins TRBV6-5 to TRBJ1-2; D remains ambiguous. The V and J ends lost 5 bases and 3 bases respectively, with 10 bases between them. CDR3 length: 13 residues. The germline V gene has CDR1 MNHEY and CDR2 SVGAGI. The CDR3 bases are TGTGCCAGCAGTACCGGGTTGGACTATGGCTACACCTTC. This codes for CASSTGLDYGYTF.